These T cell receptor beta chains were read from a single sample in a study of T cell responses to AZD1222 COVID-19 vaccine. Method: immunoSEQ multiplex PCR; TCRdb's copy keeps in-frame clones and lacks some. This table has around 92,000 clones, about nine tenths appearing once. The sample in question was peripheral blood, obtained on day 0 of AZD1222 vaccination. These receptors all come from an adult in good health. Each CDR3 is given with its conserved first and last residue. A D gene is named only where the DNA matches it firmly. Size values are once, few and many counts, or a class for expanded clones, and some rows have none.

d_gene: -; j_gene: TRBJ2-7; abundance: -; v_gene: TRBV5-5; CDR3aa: CASSRYDSYSYEQYF; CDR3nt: TGTGCCAGCAGCAGATACGACAGCTATTCCTACGAGCAGTACTTC
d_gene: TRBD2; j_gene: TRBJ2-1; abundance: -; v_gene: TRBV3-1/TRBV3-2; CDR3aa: CASSQDFSGRGGNEQFF; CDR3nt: TGTGCCAGCAGCCAAGATTTCAGCGGGAGGGGAGGCAATGAGCAGTTCTTC
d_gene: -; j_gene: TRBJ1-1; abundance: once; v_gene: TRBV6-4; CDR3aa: CASKRLAASTEAFF; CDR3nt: TGTGCCAGCAAGCGGTTGGCGGCATCCACTGAAGCTTTCTTT
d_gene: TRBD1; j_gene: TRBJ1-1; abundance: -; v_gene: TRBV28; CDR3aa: CASSHLTGGGEAFF; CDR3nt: TGTGCCAGCAGCCACTTGACAGGGGGTGGTGAAGCTTTCTTT
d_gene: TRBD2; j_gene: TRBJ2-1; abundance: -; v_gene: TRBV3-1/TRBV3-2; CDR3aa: CASSQSAGVDYNEQFF; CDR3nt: TGTGCCAGCAGCCAATCGGCGGGGGTCGACTACAATGAGCAGTTCTTC
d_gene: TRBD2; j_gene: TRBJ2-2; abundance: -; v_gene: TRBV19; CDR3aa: CASSDLAGGGTGELFF; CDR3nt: TGTGCCAGTAGTGACCTAGCGGGAGGCGGCACCGGGGAGCTGTTTTTT
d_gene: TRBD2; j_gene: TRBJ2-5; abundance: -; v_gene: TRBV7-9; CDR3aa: CASSLPGLAAQETQYF; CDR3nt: TGTGCCAGCAGCCTCCCCGGACTAGCGGCACAAGAGACCCAGTACTTC
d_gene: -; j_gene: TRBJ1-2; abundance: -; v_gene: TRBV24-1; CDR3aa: CATSDPGAPGTYGYTF; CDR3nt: TGTGCCACCAGTGACCCGGGCGCCCCGGGGACCTATGGCTACACCTTC
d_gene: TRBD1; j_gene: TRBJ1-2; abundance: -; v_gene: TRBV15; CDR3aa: CATSRGDSFNYGYTF; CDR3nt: TGTGCCACCAGCAGAGGGGACAGTTTTAACTATGGCTACACCTTC
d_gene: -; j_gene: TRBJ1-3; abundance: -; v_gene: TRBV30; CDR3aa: CAWSAYEGQYTQGRGNTIYF; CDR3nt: TGTGCCTGGAGCGCCTACGAGGGCCAGTACACCCAGGGACGTGGAAACACCATATATTTT
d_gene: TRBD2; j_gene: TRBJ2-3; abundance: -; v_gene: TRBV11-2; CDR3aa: CASSLDARGGWTDTQYF; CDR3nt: TGTGCCAGCAGCTTAGATGCGCGGGGGGGCTGGACAGATACGCAGTATTTT
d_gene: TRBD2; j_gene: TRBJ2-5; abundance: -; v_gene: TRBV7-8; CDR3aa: CASSSASGRVRETQYF; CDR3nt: TGTGCCAGCAGCTCCGCTAGCGGGAGAGTTAGAGAGACCCAGTACTTC
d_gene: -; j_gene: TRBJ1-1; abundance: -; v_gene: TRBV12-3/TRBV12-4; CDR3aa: CASGTVPYTEAFF; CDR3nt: TGTGCCAGCGGTACAGTCCCTTACACTGAAGCTTTCTTT
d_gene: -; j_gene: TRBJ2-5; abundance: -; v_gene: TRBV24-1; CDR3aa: CATSDPTGMETQYF; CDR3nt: TGTGCCACCAGTGATCCCACAGGGATGGAGACCCAGTACTTC
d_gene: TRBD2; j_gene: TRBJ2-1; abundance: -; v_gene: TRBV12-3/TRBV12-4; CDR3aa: CAAGGRARNEQFF; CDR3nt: TGTGCCGCGGGGGGGAGGGCCCGAAATGAGCAGTTCTTC
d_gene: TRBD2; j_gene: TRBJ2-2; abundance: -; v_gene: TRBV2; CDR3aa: CASSSGGINTGELFF; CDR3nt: TGTGCCAGCAGTAGCGGGGGGATTAACACCGGGGAGCTGTTTTTT
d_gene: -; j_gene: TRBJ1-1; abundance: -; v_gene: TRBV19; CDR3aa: CASSADPGDTEAFF; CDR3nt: TGTGCCAGTAGTGCCGACCCTGGGGACACTGAAGCTTTCTTT
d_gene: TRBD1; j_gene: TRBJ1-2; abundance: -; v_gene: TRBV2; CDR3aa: CASSEGGQYYGYTF; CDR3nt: TGTGCCAGCAGTGAAGGGGGACAGTACTATGGCTACACCTTC
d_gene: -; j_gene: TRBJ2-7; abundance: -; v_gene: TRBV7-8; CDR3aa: CASSSLTRPVLREQYF; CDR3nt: TGTGCCAGCAGCTCCCTGACGAGGCCAGTTCTACGTGAGCAGTACTTC
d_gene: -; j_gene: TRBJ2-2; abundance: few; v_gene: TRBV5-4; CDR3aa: CASSLRRGTGELFF; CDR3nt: TGTGCCAGCAGCTTACGTAGAGGCACCGGGGAGCTGTTTTTT
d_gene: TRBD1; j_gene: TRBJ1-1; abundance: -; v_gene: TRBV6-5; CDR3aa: CASSLTGYTEAFF; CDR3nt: TGTGCCAGCAGCTTGACAGGGTACACTGAAGCTTTCTTT
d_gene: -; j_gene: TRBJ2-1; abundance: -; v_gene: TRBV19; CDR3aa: CASSPLSYNEQFF; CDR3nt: TGTGCCAGTAGTCCCCTTTCCTACAATGAGCAGTTCTTC
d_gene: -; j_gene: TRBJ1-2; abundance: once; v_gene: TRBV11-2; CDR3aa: CASSKRGNSGYTF; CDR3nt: TGTGCCAGCAGCAAAAGGGGGAACTCTGGCTACACCTTC
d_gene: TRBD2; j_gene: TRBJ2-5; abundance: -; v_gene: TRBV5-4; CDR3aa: CASSPGGGHQETQYF; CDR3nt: TGTGCCAGCAGCCCCGGGGGGGGGCACCAAGAGACCCAGTACTTC
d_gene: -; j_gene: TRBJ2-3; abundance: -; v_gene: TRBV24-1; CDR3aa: CATSASPGYLTDTQYF; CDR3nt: TGTGCCACCAGTGCCTCCCCAGGGTACCTCACAGATACGCAGTATTTT
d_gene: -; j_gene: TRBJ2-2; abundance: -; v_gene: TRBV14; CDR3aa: CASSRYEGTGELFF; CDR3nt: TGTGCCAGCAGCCGGTATGAAGGCACCGGGGAGCTGTTTTTT
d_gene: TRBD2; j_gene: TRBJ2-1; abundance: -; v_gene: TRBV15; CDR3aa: CATSREGLAGKLEQFF; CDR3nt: TGTGCCACCAGCAGAGAAGGCCTAGCGGGAAAACTTGAGCAGTTCTTC
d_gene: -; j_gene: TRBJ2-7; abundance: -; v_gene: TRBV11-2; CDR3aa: CASSRSQTNRGRSYEQYF; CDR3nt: TGTGCCAGCAGCCGCTCGCAAACAAACCGGGGCCGCTCCTACGAGCAGTACTTC
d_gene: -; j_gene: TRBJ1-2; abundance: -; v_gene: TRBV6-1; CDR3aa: CASSEPGSYGYTF; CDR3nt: TGTGCCAGCAGTGAACCCGGGTCCTATGGCTACACCTTC
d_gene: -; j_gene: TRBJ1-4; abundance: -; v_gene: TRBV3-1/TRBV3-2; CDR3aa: CASSVSTTEKLFF; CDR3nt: TGTGCCAGCAGCGTTTCAACGACGGAAAAACTGTTTTTT
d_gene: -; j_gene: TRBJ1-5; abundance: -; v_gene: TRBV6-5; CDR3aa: CAGAAIYSNQPQHF; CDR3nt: TGTGCCGGGGCGGCCATTTATAGCAATCAGCCCCAGCATTTT
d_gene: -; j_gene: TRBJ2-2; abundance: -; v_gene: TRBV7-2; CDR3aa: CASSLVLGGIAGELFF; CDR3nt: TGTGCCAGCAGCTTAGTCCTGGGCGGGATTGCCGGGGAGCTGTTTTTT
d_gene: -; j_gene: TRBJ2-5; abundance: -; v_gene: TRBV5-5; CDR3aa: CASRRGRSEETQYF; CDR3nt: TGTGCCAGCAGACGGGGGCGGTCGGAAGAGACCCAGTACTTC
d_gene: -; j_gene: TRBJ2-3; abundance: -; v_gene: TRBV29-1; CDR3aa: CSVSRVEDTQYF; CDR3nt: TGCAGCGTTAGCAGGGTGGAAGATACGCAGTATTTT
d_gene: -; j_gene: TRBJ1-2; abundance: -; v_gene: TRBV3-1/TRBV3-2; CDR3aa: CASSQGDLGRGYTF; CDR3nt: TGTGCCAGCAGCCAAGGAGACCTAGGGAGGGGCTACACCTTC
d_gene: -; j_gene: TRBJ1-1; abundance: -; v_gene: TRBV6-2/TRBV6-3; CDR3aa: CASSAQGWGTEAFF; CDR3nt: TGTGCCAGCAGTGCACAGGGTTGGGGCACTGAAGCTTTCTTT
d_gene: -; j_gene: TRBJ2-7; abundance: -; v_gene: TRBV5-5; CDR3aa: CASSLAGHLSYEQYF; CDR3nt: TGTGCCAGCAGCTTGGCGGGACACCTCTCCTACGAGCAGTACTTC
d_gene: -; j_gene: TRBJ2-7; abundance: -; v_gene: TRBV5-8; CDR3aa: CASSSPDGTYEQYF; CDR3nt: TGTGCCAGCAGCTCGCCCGACGGCACCTACGAGCAGTACTTC
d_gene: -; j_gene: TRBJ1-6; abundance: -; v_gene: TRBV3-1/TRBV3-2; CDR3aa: CASSQIQPNSPLHF; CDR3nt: TGTGCCAGCAGCCAAATACAGCCGAATTCACCCCTCCACTTT
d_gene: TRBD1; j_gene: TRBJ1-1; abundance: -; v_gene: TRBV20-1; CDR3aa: CSASNHRDRANTEAFF; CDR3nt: TGCAGTGCTAGTAATCACCGGGACAGGGCGAACACTGAAGCTTTCTTT
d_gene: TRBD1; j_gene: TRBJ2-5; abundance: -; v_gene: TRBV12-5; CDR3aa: CASGLEDRGWVLKETQYF; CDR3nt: TGTGCTAGTGGTTTGGAGGACAGGGGGTGGGTTCTCAAAGAGACCCAGTACTTC
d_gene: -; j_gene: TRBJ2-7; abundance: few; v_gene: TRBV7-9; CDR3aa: CASSLVSDSGSYEQYF; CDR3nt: TGTGCCAGCAGCTTAGTATCCGACTCCGGATCCTACGAGCAGTACTTC
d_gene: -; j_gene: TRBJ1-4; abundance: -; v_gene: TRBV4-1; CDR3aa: CASSLILREKLFF; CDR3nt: TGCGCCAGCAGCCTGATACTCCGGGAAAAACTGTTTTTT
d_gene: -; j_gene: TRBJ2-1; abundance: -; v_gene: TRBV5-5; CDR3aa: CASSLTTGLADYNEQFF; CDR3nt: TGTGCCAGCAGCTTGACCACAGGGCTCGCGGATTACAATGAGCAGTTCTTC
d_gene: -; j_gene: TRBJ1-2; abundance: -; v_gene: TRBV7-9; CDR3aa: CASSRSGQPYGYTF; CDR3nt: TGTGCCAGCAGCCGGAGCGGGCAGCCCTATGGCTACACCTTC
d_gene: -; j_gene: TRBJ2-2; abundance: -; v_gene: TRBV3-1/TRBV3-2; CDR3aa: CASSQESGTGELFF; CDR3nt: TGTGCCAGCAGCCAAGAATCAGGGACTGGGGAGCTGTTTTTT
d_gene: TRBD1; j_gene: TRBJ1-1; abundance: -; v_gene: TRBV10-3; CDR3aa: CAIRSGTGVTEAFF; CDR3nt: TGTGCCATCAGATCCGGGACAGGGGTCACTGAAGCTTTCTTT
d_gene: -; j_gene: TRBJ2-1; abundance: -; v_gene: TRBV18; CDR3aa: CASSPDITYNEQFF; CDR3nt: TGTGCCAGCTCCCCCGATATAACCTACAATGAGCAGTTCTTC
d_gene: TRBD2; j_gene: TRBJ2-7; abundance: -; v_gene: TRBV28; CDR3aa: CASSPLAGASYEQYF; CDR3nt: TGTGCCAGCAGCCCTTTAGCGGGAGCGTCCTACGAGCAGTACTTC
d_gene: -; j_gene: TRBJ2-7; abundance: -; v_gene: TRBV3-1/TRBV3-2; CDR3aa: CASSQVDATYEQYF; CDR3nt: TGTGCCAGCAGCCAAGTCGACGCGACCTACGAGCAGTACTTC
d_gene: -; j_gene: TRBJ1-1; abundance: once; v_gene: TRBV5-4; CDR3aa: CASSLTGEEAFF; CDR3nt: TGTGCCAGCAGCTTGACAGGAGAAGAAGCTTTCTTT
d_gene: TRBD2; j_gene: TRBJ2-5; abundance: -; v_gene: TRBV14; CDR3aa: CASSPGRGLARQETQYF; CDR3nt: TGTGCCAGCAGCCCGGGGAGGGGACTAGCGCGCCAAGAGACCCAGTACTTC
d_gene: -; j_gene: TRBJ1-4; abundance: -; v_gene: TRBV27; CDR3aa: CASSLSKAGYEKLFF; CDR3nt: TGTGCCAGCAGTTTATCGAAGGCAGGGTATGAAAAACTGTTTTTT
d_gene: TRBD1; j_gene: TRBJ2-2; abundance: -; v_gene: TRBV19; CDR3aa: CASSLLQGAGGELFF; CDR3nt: TGTGCCAGTAGTTTATTACAGGGGGCTGGCGGGGAGCTGTTTTTT
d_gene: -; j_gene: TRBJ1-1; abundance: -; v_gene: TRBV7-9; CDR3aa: CASSLERNTEAFF; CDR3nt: TGTGCCAGCAGCTTAGAGCGGAACACTGAAGCTTTCTTT